Sequencing of this T cell receptor beta chain was carried out in a study of type 1 and type 2 diabetes patients. Across the whole study: Participants included type 1 and type 2 diabetes patients plus nondiabetic controls. Whole-study results and caveats: Age and gender were not matched between study groups. With limited T2D and control samples, some T1D-only expanded clones may not be T1D-specific. Between type 2 diabetes and control samples, V and J usage averaged roughly 0.97 correlation.

The PCR template was genomic DNA. The TCR beta CDR3 region was amplified using 30 forward and 13 reverse primers. MiXCR, applied by TCRdb to the multiplex PCR reads, yields one record per CDR3 protein. Altogether a few hundred thousand distinct CDR3 sequences are present, 45% to 60% being singletons, with the ten largest covering roughly an eighth. Trimming removed 1 base from V and 3 bases from J; junction bases left unmatched: 6. Germline lookup yields CDR1 SNHLY and CDR2 FYNNEI. CDR3 length equals 16 residues. For this clonotype: Its antigen is currently unknown.

The material sequenced was peripheral blood mononuclear cells (PBMCs). This chain joins TRBV2 and TRBJ2-7; TRBD2 matches at 10 bases. The origin of this receptor is a man aged 18 to 30 with type 2 diabetes. DNA of the CDR3: TGTGCCAGCAGTGAAGGGCTAGCGGGGGAAAACTACGAGCAGTACTTC. It codes for CASSEGLAGENYEQYF.